These 2 T cell receptor beta chains originate from one sample sequenced in a study of T-cell reconstitution after alpha-beta-depleted transplantation in children. A TCRbeta library incorporating unique molecular identifiers was prepared. TCRdb reanalysed the PCR reads using MiXCR and keeps one entry per CDR3 protein. The table lists more than 85,000 distinct CDR3 sequences, approximately 6% of them singletons. Here the sequenced sample was PBMCs, mostly from graft donor cells, taken 60 days after TCRalphabeta/CD19-depleted stem cell transplant. These receptors all come from a female patient aged 2 to 10 who had a stem cell transplant for Fanconi anemia, so the T cells may come from the graft donor.

There are many counts of this clonotype. This chain links TRBV29-1 with TRBJ2-3, with TRBD1 matching 8 bases. The CDR3 totals 14 residues. The V segment lost 6 bases and the J segment 3 bases; nucleotides outside the gene matches: 8. Germline CDR1 SQVTM, CDR2 ANQGSEA. The CDR3 coding sequence is TGCAGCGTCAACTCAGGGGGCCCTACAGATACGCAGTATTTT. The encoded protein is CSVNSGGPTDTQYF.

This clonotype has only a few counts. The chain has TRBV9 and TRBJ2-3, with TRBD1 matching over 7 bases. The CDR3 has 15 amino acids. Trimming at V came to 3 bases and at J to 1 base, leaving 5 bases not matched to a gene. Germline loops: CDR1 SGDLS, CDR2 YYNGEE. The CDR3 nucleotides read TGTGCCAGCAGCGCCAGGGGGTGGGGCACAGATACGCAGTATTTT. This gives the protein CASSARGWGTDTQYF.